What follows are 5 T cell receptor beta chains derived from one specimen sequenced in a study of early T cells in non-severe SARS-CoV-2 infection. TCRdb re-analysed the 5' RACE reads in MiXCR, keeping a single row per CDR3 protein. The sample shows about 83,000 distinct CDR3 sequences, over 12% of them seen only once. The sequencing sample was made of whole blood. The receptors were gathered from an adult who was a healthcare worker with PCR-confirmed SARS-CoV-2 infection or an uninfected control (not recorded which).

The J gene is TRBJ2-7, the V gene TRBV19; 8 positions match TRBD1. This CDR3 is built from 15 residues. CDR1 LNHDA and CDR2 SQIVND come from the germline V gene (reference sequence). J lost 2 bases, V lost 3 bases, and 6 bases had no gene match. The CDR3 is CASSIGTGLTYEQYF. The CDR3 DNA sequence: TGTGCCAGTAGTATTGGGACAGGTCTAACCTACGAGCAGTACTTC.

This clonotype came up a few times. The chain recombines TRBV7-8 with TRBJ2-5; 8 bases are a match to TRBD2. V gave up 4 bases and J gave up 5 bases; unmatched junction bases: 3. There are 13 residues in the CDR3. Per the germline V gene, CDR1 is SGHVS and CDR2 is FQNEAQ. In nucleotides, the CDR3 is TGTGCCAGCAGCTCGACTAGCGAGGAGACCCAGTACTTC. Amino acid sequence: CASSSTSEETQYF.

This clonotype was detected many times. The chain joins TRBV13 to TRBJ2-3; 10 bases agree with TRBD2. The CDR3 is 20 residues long. Germline loops: CDR1 PRHDT, CDR2 FYEKMQ (reference sequence). J gave up 4 bases and V 5 bases, and 21 bases lay outside the gene matches. CDR3 protein: CASSPGASGGAEAGPDTQYF. The DNA of the CDR3 is TGTGCCAGCAGCCCGGGTGCGAGCGGGGGGGCCGAGGCGGGTCCAGATACGCAGTATTTT.

The chain uses TRBV6-2 or TRBV6-3 and TRBJ2-2; D ambiguous. Trimming took 4 bases from V and 3 from J, leaving 9 bases between them. Germline V gene sequence: CDR1 MNHEY, CDR2 SVGEGT. The CDR3 totals 14 residues. The DNA for the CDR3 is TGTGCCAGCAGTTTCCGACGGGACACCGGGGAGCTGTTTTTT. This translates into CASSFRRDTGELFF.

This chain uses TRBV7-6 with TRBJ2-1, with 9 positions matching TRBD2. The CDR3 spans 14 residues. The germline V gene encodes CDR1 SGHVS and CDR2 FNYEAQ. J was trimmed by 7 bases and V by 7 bases; bases with no gene match: 8. The CDR3 region is CASNQGLARNEQFF. In DNA form, the CDR3 reads TGTGCCAGCAACCAGGGACTAGCAAGAAATGAGCAGTTCTTC.